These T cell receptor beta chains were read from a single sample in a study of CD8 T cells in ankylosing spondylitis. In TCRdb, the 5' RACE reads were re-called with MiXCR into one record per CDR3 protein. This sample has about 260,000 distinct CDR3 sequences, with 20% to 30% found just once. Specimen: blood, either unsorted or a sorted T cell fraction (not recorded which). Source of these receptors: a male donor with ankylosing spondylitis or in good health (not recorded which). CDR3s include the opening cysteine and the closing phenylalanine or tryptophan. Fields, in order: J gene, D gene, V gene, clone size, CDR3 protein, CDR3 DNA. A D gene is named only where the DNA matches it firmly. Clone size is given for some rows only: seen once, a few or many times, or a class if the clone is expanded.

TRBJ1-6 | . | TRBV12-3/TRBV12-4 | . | CASSFTGSNSPLHF | TGTGCCAGCAGTTTCACAGGGTCCAATTCACCCCTCCACTTT
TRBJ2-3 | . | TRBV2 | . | CASSYLGRADTQYF | TGTGCCAGCAGTTACTTGGGGCGTGCAGATACGCAGTATTTT
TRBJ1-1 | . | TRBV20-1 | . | CSAPRGSPNTEAFF | TGCAGTGCCCCGAGGGGCAGCCCGAACACTGAAGCTTTCTTT
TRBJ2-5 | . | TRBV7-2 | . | CASSSRKETQYF | TGTGCCAGCAGCTCAAGGAAAGAGACCCAGTACTTC
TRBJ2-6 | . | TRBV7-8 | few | CASSLANPGANVLTF | TGTGCCAGCAGCTTAGCTAACCCTGGGGCCAACGTCCTGACTTTC
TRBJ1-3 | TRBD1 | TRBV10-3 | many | CAISDRGRQGASGNTIYF | TGTGCCATCAGTGACCGCGGGAGACAGGGGGCAAGTGGAAACACCATATATTTT
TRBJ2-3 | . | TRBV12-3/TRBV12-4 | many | CASSPVASIQYF | TGTGCCAGCAGCCCAGTCGCTTCCATCCAGTATTTT
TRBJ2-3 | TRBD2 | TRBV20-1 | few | CSADGGGSTDTQYF | TGCAGTGCTGACGGGGGGGGTAGCACAGATACGCAGTATTTT
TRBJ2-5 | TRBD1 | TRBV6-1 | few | CASSRQGGRETQYF | TGTGCCAGCAGTCGACAGGGGGGGAGGGAGACCCAGTACTTC
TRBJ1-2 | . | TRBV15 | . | CATSDQGGGRLNYGYTF | TGTGCCACCAGCGATCAGGGAGGGGGGCGTCTGAACTATGGCTACACCTTC
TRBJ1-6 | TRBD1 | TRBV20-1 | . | CSAPPTGNSANSPLHF | TGCAGTGCGCCCCCGACAGGGAATTCGGCAAATTCACCCCTCCACTTT
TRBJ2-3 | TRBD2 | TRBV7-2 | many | CASSLRASGSTDTQYF | TGTGCCAGCAGCTTACGGGCTAGCGGTAGCACAGATACGCAGTATTTT
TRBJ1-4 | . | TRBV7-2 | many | CASSPQGSGEKLFF | TGTGCCAGCAGCCCCCAGGGGTCTGGTGAAAAACTGTTTTTT
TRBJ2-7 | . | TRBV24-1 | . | CATSDLRQKQYF | TGTGCCACCAGTGACCTAAGACAGAAGCAGTACTTC
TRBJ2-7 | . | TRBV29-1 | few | CSVEVSGGRDEQYF | TGCAGCGTTGAAGTATCGGGGGGCCGGGACGAGCAGTACTTC
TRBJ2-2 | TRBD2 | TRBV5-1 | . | CASSLLGASGGPTGELFF | TGCGCCAGCAGCTTGCTCGGCGCTAGCGGGGGACCCACCGGGGAGCTGTTTTTT
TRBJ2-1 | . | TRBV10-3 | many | CAISQTDSSYNEQFF | TGTGCCATCAGTCAGACCGACAGCTCCTACAATGAGCAGTTCTTC
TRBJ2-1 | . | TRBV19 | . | CASMGNEQFF | TGTGCCAGTATGGGGAATGAGCAGTTCTTC
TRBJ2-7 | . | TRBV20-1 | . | CSATGTSYEQYF | TGCAGTGCGACGGGTACCTCCTACGAGCAGTACTTC
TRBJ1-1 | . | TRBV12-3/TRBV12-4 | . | CASSFRTVQNTEAFF | TGTGCCAGCAGTTTTCGAACAGTACAGAACACTGAAGCTTTCTTT
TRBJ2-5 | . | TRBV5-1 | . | CASSLVGHIQETQYF | TGCGCCAGCAGCTTGGTTGGACACATACAAGAGACCCAGTACTTC
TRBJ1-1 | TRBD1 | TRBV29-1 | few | CSVGTGEVAFF | TGCAGCGTTGGGACAGGGGAAGTAGCTTTCTTT
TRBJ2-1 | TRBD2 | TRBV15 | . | CATSERTSGGNEQFF | TGTGCCACCAGCGAGAGGACTAGCGGGGGGAATGAGCAGTTCTTC
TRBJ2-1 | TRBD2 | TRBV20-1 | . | CSASRGSNEQFF | TGCAGTGCTAGTCGCGGGAGTAATGAGCAGTTCTTC
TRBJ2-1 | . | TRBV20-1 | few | CSASTSTPYNEQFF | TGCAGTGCTAGTACTAGTACCCCCTACAATGAGCAGTTCTTC
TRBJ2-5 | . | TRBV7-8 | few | CASSPRLGRETQYF | TGTGCCAGCAGCCCCAGACTAGGGCGGGAGACCCAGTACTTC
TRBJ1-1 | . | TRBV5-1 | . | CASSFSGMTTIEAFF | TGCGCCAGCAGCTTCTCCGGGATGACAACGATTGAAGCTTTCTTT
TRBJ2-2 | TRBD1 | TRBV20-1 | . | CSAPRQGANTGELFF | TGCAGTGCCCCCAGACAGGGAGCGAACACCGGGGAGCTGTTTTTT
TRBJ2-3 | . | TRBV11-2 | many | CASSRSEASDTQYF | TGTGCCAGCAGCCGTTCGGAGGCTTCAGATACGCAGTATTTT
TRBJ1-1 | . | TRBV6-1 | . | CATHRRSNTEAFF | TGTGCCACTCACCGTCGTTCGAACACTGAAGCTTTCTTT
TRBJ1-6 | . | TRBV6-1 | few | CASSGDTNSPLHF | TGTGCCAGCAGTGGGGACACTAATTCACCCCTCCACTTT
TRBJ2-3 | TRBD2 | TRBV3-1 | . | CASSQREGTQYF | TGTGCCAGCAGCCAGAGGGAGGGAACGCAGTATTTT
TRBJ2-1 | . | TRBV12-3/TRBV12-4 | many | CASSRSSYNEQFF | TGTGCCAGCAGTAGAAGCTCCTACAATGAGCAGTTCTTC
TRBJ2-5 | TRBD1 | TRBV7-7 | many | CASSLGPGTGGLRETQYF | TGTGCCAGCAGCTTAGGTCCCGGGACAGGGGGCTTGAGGGAGACCCAGTACTTC
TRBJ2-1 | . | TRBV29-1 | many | CSVENRPGYEQFF | TGCAGCGTTGAAAATCGACCGGGGTATGAGCAGTTCTTC
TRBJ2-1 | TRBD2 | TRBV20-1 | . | CSAPILAGAGNEQFF | TGCAGTGCCCCCATTCTAGCGGGGGCGGGAAATGAGCAGTTCTTC
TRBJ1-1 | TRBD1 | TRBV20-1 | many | CSASGTGLSEAFF | TGCAGTGCTAGCGGGACAGGGCTTTCTGAAGCTTTCTTT
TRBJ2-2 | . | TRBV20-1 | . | CSARARESTGELFF | TGCAGTGCTAGGGCCCGGGAGAGCACCGGGGAGCTGTTTTTT
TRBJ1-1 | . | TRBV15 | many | CATSIGGADTEAFF | TGTGCCACCAGCATTGGGGGGGCGGACACTGAAGCTTTCTTT
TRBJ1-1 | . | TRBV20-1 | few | CSARGLSYTEAFF | TGCAGTGCTAGAGGTCTCAGTTACACTGAAGCTTTCTTT
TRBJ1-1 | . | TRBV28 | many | CASRTGTINTEAFF | TGTGCCAGCCGCACCGGGACAATTAACACTGAAGCTTTCTTT
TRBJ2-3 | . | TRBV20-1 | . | CSARSRLSTDTQYF | TGCAGTGCTAGGAGCAGACTTAGCACAGATACGCAGTATTTT
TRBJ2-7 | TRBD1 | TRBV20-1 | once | CSARQGVSLNEQYF | TGCAGTGCTAGACAGGGGGTGTCCCTTAACGAGCAGTACTTC
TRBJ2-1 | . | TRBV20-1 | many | CSARDPGGINNEQFF | TGCAGTGCTAGAGATCCGGGGGGCATTAACAATGAGCAGTTCTTC
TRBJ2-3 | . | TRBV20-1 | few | CSALGAITDTQYF | TGCAGTGCCCTTGGGGCAATCACAGATACGCAGTATTTT
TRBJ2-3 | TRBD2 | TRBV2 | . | CASGGAGLAHTQYF | TGTGCCAGCGGAGGTGCTGGACTAGCGCATACGCAGTATTTT
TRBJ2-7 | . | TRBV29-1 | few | CSVETYPQEQYF | TGCAGCGTTGAGACGTACCCTCAGGAGCAGTACTTC
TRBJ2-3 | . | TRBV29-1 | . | CSVEEGADTQYF | TGCAGCGTTGAGGAGGGGGCCGATACGCAGTATTTT
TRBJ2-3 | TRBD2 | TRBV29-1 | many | CSVTKLAGGQGTQYF | TGCAGCGTTACCAAGCTAGCGGGGGGACAGGGTACGCAGTATTTT
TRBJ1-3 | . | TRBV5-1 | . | CASRGLRTSSGNTIYF | TGCGCCAGCAGGGGACTCCGGACCTCCTCTGGAAACACCATATATTTT